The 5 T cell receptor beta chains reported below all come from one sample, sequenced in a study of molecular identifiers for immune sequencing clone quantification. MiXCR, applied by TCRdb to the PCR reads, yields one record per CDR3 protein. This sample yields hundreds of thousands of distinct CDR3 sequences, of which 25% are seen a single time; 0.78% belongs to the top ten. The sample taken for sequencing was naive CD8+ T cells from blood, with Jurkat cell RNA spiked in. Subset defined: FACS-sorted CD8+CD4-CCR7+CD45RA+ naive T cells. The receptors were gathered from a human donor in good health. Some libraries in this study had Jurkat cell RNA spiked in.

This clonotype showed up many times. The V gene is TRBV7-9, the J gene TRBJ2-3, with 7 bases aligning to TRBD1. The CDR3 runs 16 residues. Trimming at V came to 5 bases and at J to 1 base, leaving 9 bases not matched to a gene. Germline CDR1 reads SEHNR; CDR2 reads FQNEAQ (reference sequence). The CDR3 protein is CASSLRQGWGTDTQYF. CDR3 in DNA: TGTGCCAGCAGCCTCCGACAGGGATGGGGCACAGATACGCAGTATTTT.

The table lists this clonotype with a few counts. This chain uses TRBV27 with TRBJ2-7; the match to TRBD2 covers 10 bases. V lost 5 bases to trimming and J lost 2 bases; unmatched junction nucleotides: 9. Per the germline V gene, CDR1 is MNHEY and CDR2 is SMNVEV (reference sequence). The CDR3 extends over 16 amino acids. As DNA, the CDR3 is TGTGCCAGCAGTCTCGCATCTAGCGGGGGAACCTACGAGCAGTACTTC. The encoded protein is CASSLASSGGTYEQYF.

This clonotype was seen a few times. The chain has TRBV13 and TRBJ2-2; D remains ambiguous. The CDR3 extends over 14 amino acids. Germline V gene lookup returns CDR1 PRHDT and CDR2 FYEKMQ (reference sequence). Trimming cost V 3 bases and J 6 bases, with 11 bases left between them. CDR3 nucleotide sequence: TGTGCCAGCAGCTTTTTAAGTGGTCCCGGGGAGCTGTTTTTT. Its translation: CASSFLSGPGELFF. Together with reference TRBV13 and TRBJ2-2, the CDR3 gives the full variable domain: AAGVIQSPRHLIKEKRETATLKCYPIPRHDTVYWYQQGPGQDPQFLISFYEKMQSDKGSIPDRFSAQQFSDYHSELNMSSLELGDSALYFCASSFLSGPGELFFGEGSRLTVL.

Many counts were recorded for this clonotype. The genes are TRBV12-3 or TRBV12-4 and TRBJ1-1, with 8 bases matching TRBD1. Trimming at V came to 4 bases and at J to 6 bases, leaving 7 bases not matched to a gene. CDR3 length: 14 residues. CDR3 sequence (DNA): TGTGCCAGCAGTTATAGGCAGGGGGCCGCTGAAGCTTTCTTT. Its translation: CASSYRQGAAEAFF.

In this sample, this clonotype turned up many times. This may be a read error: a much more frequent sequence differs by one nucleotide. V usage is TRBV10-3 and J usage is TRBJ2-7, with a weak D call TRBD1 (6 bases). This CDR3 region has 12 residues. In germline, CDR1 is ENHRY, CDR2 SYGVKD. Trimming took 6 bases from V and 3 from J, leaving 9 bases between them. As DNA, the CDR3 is TGTGCCATCAGCTTGGACAGCTACGAGCAGTACTTC. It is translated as CAISLDSYEQYF.